One T cell receptor (beta chain) is described in this entry. This specimen comes from a study of blood T cell repertoires in COVID-19. Study in general: Specimens from acute and convalescent COVID-19 originated in the United States, Italy and Spain. Nucleic acid was either cDNA or gDNA, and it came from T cells, B-cell-depleted T cells, or PBMCs.

J was trimmed by 3 bases and V by 6 bases; bases with no gene match: 4. The CDR3 runs 13 residues. As originally analysed: It was from reference gene primer amplification that nucleated cell counts were estimated. Assay used: immunoSEQ multiplex PCR; TCRdb lists only in-frame clones, some missing. The V and J calls and clone size are taken from that table; D and trimming were inferred from the DNA. The sample has 120,000 or so clones; about two thirds are singletons. This TCR was sampled from a human donor with acute or convalescent COVID-19. The donor label of this sample is uncertain. Sequenced input: peripheral blood. The chain employs TRBV12-3 or TRBV12-4 and TRBJ1-2; 7 bases agree with TRBD1. The DNA of the CDR3 is TGTGCCAGCAGCTTTGGGACAGACTATGGCTACACCTTC. Its protein product is CASSFGTDYGYTF.